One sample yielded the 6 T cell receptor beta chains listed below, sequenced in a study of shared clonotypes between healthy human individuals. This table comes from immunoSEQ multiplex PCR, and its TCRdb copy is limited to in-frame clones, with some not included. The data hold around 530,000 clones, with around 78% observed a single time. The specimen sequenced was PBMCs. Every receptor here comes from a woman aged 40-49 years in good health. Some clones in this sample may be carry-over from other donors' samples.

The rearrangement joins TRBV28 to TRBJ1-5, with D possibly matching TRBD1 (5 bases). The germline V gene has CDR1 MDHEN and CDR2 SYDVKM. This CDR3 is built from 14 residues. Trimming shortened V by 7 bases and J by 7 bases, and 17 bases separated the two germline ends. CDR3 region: CASTPQGTLQPQHF. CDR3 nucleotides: TGTGCCAGCACCCCTCAAGGGACCCTCCAGCCCCAGCATTTT.

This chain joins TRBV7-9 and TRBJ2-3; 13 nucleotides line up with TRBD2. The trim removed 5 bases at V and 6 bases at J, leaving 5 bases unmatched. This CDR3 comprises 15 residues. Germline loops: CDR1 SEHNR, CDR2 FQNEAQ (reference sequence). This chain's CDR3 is CASSTGTSGIDTQYF. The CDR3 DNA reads TGTGCCAGCAGCACCGGGACTAGCGGGATTGATACGCAGTATTTT.

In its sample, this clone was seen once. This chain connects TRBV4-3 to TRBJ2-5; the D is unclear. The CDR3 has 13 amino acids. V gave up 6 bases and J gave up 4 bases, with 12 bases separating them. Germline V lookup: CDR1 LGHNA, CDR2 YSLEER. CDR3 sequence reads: CASSPDVTETQYF. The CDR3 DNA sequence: TGCGCCAGCAGTCCGGACGTTACAGAGACCCAGTACTTC.

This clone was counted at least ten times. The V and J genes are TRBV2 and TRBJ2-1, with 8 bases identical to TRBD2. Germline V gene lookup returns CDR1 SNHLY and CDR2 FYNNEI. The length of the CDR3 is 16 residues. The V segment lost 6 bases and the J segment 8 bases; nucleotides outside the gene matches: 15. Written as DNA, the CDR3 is TGTGCCAGCAGGACGCTAAAGCGGGAGTATGGAGATGAGCAGTTCTTC. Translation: CASRTLKREYGDEQFF.

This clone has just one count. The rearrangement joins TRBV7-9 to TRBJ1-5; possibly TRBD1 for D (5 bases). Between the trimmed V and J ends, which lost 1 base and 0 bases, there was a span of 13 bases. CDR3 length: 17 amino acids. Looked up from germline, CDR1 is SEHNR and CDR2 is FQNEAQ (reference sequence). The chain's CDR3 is CASSLGQGFGSNQPQHF. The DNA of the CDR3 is TGTGCCAGCAGCTTAGGGCAGGGATTTGGTAGCAATCAGCCCCAGCATTTT. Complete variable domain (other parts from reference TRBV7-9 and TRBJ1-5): DTGVSQNPRHKITKRGQNVTFRCDPISEHNRLYWYRQTLGQGPEFLTYFQNEAQLEKSRLLSDRFSAERPKGSFSTLEIQRTEQGDSAMYLCASSLGQGFGSNQPQHFGDGTRLSIL.

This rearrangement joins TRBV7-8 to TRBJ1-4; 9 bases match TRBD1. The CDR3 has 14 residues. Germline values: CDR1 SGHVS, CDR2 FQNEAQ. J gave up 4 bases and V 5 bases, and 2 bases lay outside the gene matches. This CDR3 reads CASSVDRGNEKLFF. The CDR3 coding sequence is TGTGCCAGCAGCGTGGACAGGGGTAATGAAAAACTGTTTTTT.